This T cell receptor (beta chain) was sequenced during a study of T-cell memory formation after mild COVID-19. Study results and limitations: Clones contracting over day 15 to 85 were CD4/CD8 balanced, with later expanders leaning CD4+. CD4+ clones that contracted lay mainly in CM and EM; CD8+ ones lay in EMRA.

With 0 bases clipped from V and 7 bases from J, the junction kept 8 bases outside the gene matches. CDR1 and CDR2 from the germline V gene are SGDLS and YYNGEE. CDR3 length: 15 residues. A single record per CDR3 protein comes from TCRdb applying MiXCR to the 5' RACE reads. The sample lists fewer than 700,000 distinct CDR3 sequences, roughly a fifth occurring once. A remark on this clonotype: Its matching antigen is unknown.

The specimen was PBMCs or a T cell subset sorted from them (not recorded which). This rearrangement joins TRBV9 to TRBJ1-1, with 8 bases lining up with TRBD1. This receptor was identified in an adult woman who had mild COVID-19 (a few samples of this study predate the infection). Cell type and time point are not known. DNA of the CDR3: TGTGCCAGCAGCGTAGCTACAGGGGGACAGGATGAAGCTTTCTTT. Translated, it gives CASSVATGGQDEAFF.